The entry below gives a single T cell receptor (beta chain) sequence along with its context. This CDR3 contains 15 residues. Germline CDR1 SGHRS, CDR2 YFSETQ. Trimming removed 1 base at V and 1 base at J, with 11 bases between. Generation of TCR beta libraries employed quantitative 5'-RACE incorporating molecular barcodes. TCRdb re-called the 5' RACE reads with MiXCR, one entry per CDR3 protein. The table records 350,000 to 400,000 distinct CDR3 sequences, around 20% of them present only once. The sample belongs to a study of CD8 T cells in ankylosing spondylitis. The sequencing input was blood, either unsorted or a sorted T cell fraction (not recorded which). This receptor was obtained from a male donor with ankylosing spondylitis or in good health (not recorded which). The rearrangement uses TRBV5-1 and TRBJ2-5; no clear D. The CDR3 nucleotides read TGCGCCAGCAGCTTGTTAGTAAGGACCCAAGAGACCCAGTACTTC. This translates into CASSLLVRTQETQYF.